This TCR beta chain came from a study of TIL therapy for anti-PD-1-resistant metastatic lung cancer. Study background: Most patients had lung adenocarcinoma. Study-level results: Treatment-naive, never-smoker and oncogene-addicted patients were overrepresented in this highly selected cohort.

The immunoSEQ assay was v3. Clones were sequenced by immunoSEQ multiplex PCR, and TCRdb holds only the in-frame ones, with some missing. The repertoire includes tens of thousands of clones, about 70% of them detected once, and 2.5% to 3% sits in the top ten. Trimming shortened V by 1 base and J by 7 bases, and 24 bases separated the two germline ends. There are 17 residues in the CDR3. From germline, CDR1 is SGHDT and CDR2 YYEEEE. Time point noted: pre-treatment sample, taken before nivolumab and TIL therapy. Remarks on this clone: Its target is unknown.

The TCR was taken from a woman aged 30 to 85 with non-small cell lung cancer. V and J are TRBV5-6 and TRBJ2-7, with D possibly TRBD2 on 6 matching bases. Material: blood, obtained at baseline. In DNA form, the CDR3 reads TGTGCCAGCAGCTTGTTCGCGACTAACCGTCGGGGGAGTGAGCAGTACTTC. This gives the protein CASSLFATNRRGSEQYF.